One sample yielded the 30 T cell receptor beta chains listed below, sequenced in a study of control samples from healthy donors and cancer patients. TCRdb's table, derived via immunoSEQ multiplex PCR, lists solely in-frame clones and lacks some. The sample consists of 130,000 or so clones, roughly 90% of them appearing once. Sequenced sample: blood. These receptors were taken from a man aged 45 to 65 in good health.

The CDR3 DNA follows: TGTGCCATCAGGTGGGACAGTAACACTGAAGCTTTCTTT. Translation gives CAIRWDSNTEAFF. The chain has TRBV10-3 and TRBJ1-1; 7 bases match TRBD1. The CDR3 is 13 residues long. Per germline, CDR1 ENHRY and CDR2 SYGVKD. The V gene end was trimmed by 6 bases and the J gene end by 2 bases; junction bases not matched to a gene: 3.

The chain carries TRBV9 and TRBJ1-1; D gene unclear. The CDR3 extends over 15 amino acids. Germline V gene lookup returns CDR1 SGDLS and CDR2 YYNGEE. The V gene lost 6 bases and the J gene lost 0 bases, with 15 bases spanning the gap. The CDR3 DNA reads as TGTGCCAGCACCGCGGGAAAATACATGAACACTGAAGCTTTCTTT. This gives the protein CASTAGKYMNTEAFF.

The chain combines TRBV12-3 or TRBV12-4 with TRBJ1-2, with a weak D call TRBD1 (6 bases). The germline V and J ends were trimmed by 7 bases and 7 bases, with 16 bases remaining between them. CDR3 length: 13 residues. This CDR3 is CASTYRVSGGYTF. As DNA, the CDR3 is TGTGCCAGCACTTACAGGGTTTCTGGTGGCTACACCTTC.

V gene TRBV24-1 combines with J gene TRBJ2-7; no firm D call. Deletions cut 1 base from V and 2 bases from J, with 11 bases between. Germline lookup yields CDR1 KGHDR and CDR2 SFDVKD. The CDR3 is 15 amino acids. The CDR3 DNA reads as TGTGCCACCAGTGATTTTAAGGCGGAACCCTACGAGCAGTACTTC. Protein: CATSDFKAEPYEQYF.

This rearrangement joins TRBV6-5 to TRBJ1-1; unclear D gene. The germline V and J ends were trimmed by 0 bases and 3 bases, with 11 bases remaining between them. CDR3 size: 15 residues. Per germline, CDR1 MNHEY and CDR2 SVGAGI. The CDR3 bases are TGTGCCAGCAGTTACTCTCTGAGTAGCGACACTGAAGCTTTCTTT. This gives the protein CASSYSLSSDTEAFF.

This chain joins TRBV12-1 and TRBJ2-2; the table assigns TRBD2, which was not confirmed against the DNA. TRBV12-1 is marked as a pseudogene. The CDR3 extends over 20 amino acids. The CDR3 sequence is CASSYPGLAGGPGDTGELFF. CDR3 DNA: TGTGCCAGCAGCTATCCGGGACTAGCGGGGGGCCCGGGGGACACCGGGGAGCTGTTTTTT.

This chain joins TRBV25-1 and TRBJ2-5; D is tentatively TRBD1 or TRBD2 (6 bases each). CDR1 MGHDK and CDR2 SYGVNS come from the germline V gene. This CDR3 spans 15 amino acids. V was clipped by 1 base and J by 4 bases, with 13 bases between them. As DNA, the CDR3 is TGTGCCAGCAGTGAATCCGGGGGCTTAGGAGAGACCCAGTACTTC. Its protein is CASSESGGLGETQYF.

The V gene is TRBV14, the J gene TRBJ1-3; tentatively, D is TRBD1 (6 bases). Germline V lookup: CDR1 SGHDN, CDR2 FVKESK. V was cut by 1 base and J by 0 bases, with 31 bases left in between. The CDR3 consists of 23 residues. This CDR3 reads CASSQGWGVPGAEGAISGNTIYF. The CDR3 nucleotides are TGTGCCAGCAGCCAAGGATGGGGGGTTCCGGGGGCCGAAGGGGCGATCTCTGGAAACACCATATATTTT.

The chain carries TRBV6-2 or TRBV6-3 and TRBJ1-1; D not resolved. V lost 0 bases and J 5 bases, leaving 16 bases between the germline ends. Per germline, CDR1 MNHEY and CDR2 SVGEGT. This CDR3 spans 16 amino acids. The CDR3 region has the DNA TGTGCCAGCAGTTACTCATCCCTCGGGTTAAGGACTGAAGCTTTCTTT. Amino acids: CASSYSSLGLRTEAFF.

This chain links TRBV6-6 with TRBJ1-2; D call uncertain. This CDR3 contains 16 residues. The germline V gene has CDR1 MNHNY and CDR2 SVGAGI (reference sequence). The V end was cut by 4 bases, the J end by 0 bases, with 15 bases between. The CDR3 is CASSSRQRASNYGYTF. CDR3 DNA sequence: TGTGCCAGCAGTTCCCGTCAACGGGCATCTAACTATGGCTACACCTTC.

DNA for the CDR3: TGTGCCAGCAGCTTAGACAGGGGGACCGATCAGCCCCAGCATTTT. It specifies CASSLDRGTDQPQHF. This chain links TRBV7-2 with TRBJ1-5; 8 bases line up with TRBD1. From germline, CDR1 is SGHTA and CDR2 FQGNSA. The CDR3 loop spans 15 amino acids. Trimming cost V 1 base and J 5 bases; bases outside gene matches: 4. Filled out from reference TRBV7-2 and TRBJ1-5, the complete variable domain reads GAGVSQSPSNKVTEKGKDVELRCDPISGHTALYWYRQSLGQGLEFLIYFQGNSAPDKSGLPSDRFSAERTGGSVSTLTIQRTQQEDSAVYLCASSLDRGTDQPQHFGDGTRLSIL.

Concerning this clone itself: This sample includes further DNA sequences coding for the same CDR3. The gene calls are TRBV5-1 and TRBJ1-5; no clear D gene. The germline CDR1 and CDR2 sequences are SGHRS and YFSETQ. V was shortened by 0 bases and J by 1 base, with 5 bases between the two germline ends. The CDR3 is 14 residues long. The CDR3 DNA is TGCGCCAGCAGCTTGGGAGGGAGCAATCAGCCCCAGCATTTT. This translates into CASSLGGSNQPQHF.

The rearrangement links TRBV5-6 to TRBJ2-2; weak D call: TRBD1 (6 bases). The CDR3 is made up of 17 amino acids. Germline CDR1 and CDR2: SGHDT and YYEEEE. V was shortened by 0 bases and J by 5 bases, with 17 bases between the two germline ends. The CDR3 DNA reads as TGTGCCAGCAGCTTGGAGGCCCTATTACAGGGAACCGGGGAGCTGTTTTTT. Translation: CASSLEALLQGTGELFF. Filled out from reference TRBV5-6 and TRBJ2-2, the complete variable domain reads DAGVTQSPTHLIKTRGQQVTLRCSPKSGHDTVSWYQQALGQGPQFIFQYYEEEERQRGNFPDRFSGHQFPNYSSELNVNALLLGDSALYLCASSLEALLQGTGELFFGEGSRLTVL.

This chain links TRBV2 with TRBJ2-2; 13 bases map to TRBD2. Germline V gives CDR1 SNHLY, CDR2 FYNNEI. The V and J ends lost 8 bases and 0 bases, in that order; junction bases with no gene match: 3. The CDR3 contains 16 residues. CDR3 residues: CASAGLAGANTGELFF. CDR3 coding DNA: TGTGCCAGCGCCGGACTAGCGGGGGCGAACACCGGGGAGCTGTTTTTT.

V gene TRBV5-1 combines with J gene TRBJ2-3, with 9 nucleotides matching TRBD2. The CDR3 extends over 15 amino acids. From germline, CDR1 is SGHRS and CDR2 YFSETQ. Trimming cost V 3 bases and J 2 bases; bases outside gene matches: 4. CDR3 sequence (DNA): TGCGCCAGCAGCTCGACTAGCGGAGCCACAGATACGCAGTATTTT. This gives the protein CASSSTSGATDTQYF.

The rearrangement joins TRBV7-8 to TRBJ2-2; possibly TRBD1 for D (6 bases). The V gene lost 5 bases and the J gene lost 1 base, with 11 bases spanning the gap. The V gene's germline CDR1 is SGHVS and CDR2 FQNEAQ. This CDR3 spans 15 amino acids. The CDR3 DNA follows: TGTGCCAGCAGCACCCTGACAGGGAACACCGGGGAGCTGTTTTTT. Translating it yields CASSTLTGNTGELFF.

Details on this clone: A read error may account for a junction end that differs from germline. The chain joins TRBV3-1 (or the pseudogene TRBV3-2) to TRBJ1-1; the D gene is possibly TRBD1 (5 bases). The CDR3 runs 18 residues. From germline, CDR1 is LGHDT and CDR2 YNNKEL (reference sequence). CDR3 region: CASSQGPGYNLGESEVFF. Written as DNA, the CDR3 is TGTGCCAGCAGCCAAGGGCCAGGGTATAATTTGGGGGAAAGTGAAGTTTTCTTT.

The V call is TRBV4-3, the J call TRBJ2-2; D could derive from TRBD1 or TRBD2 (6 bases each). Germline V CDR1 and CDR2: LGHNA, YSLEER. V lost 0 bases and J 2 bases, leaving 16 bases between the germline ends. CDR3 length: 18 residues. Here the CDR3 reads CASSQDRLGGGNTGELFF. The CDR3 DNA reads as TGCGCCAGCAGCCAAGATCGCCTAGGAGGGGGTAACACCGGGGAGCTGTTTTTT.

This chain uses TRBV2 with TRBJ2-3; D uncertain. V was shortened by 2 bases and J by 0 bases, with 6 bases between the two germline ends. This CDR3 region has 14 residues. In germline, CDR1 is SNHLY, CDR2 FYNNEI. The CDR3 reads CASSERDSTDTQYF. The CDR3 DNA follows: TGTGCCAGCAGTGAACGAGACAGCACAGATACGCAGTATTTT.

The CDR3: CSVGQGHTEAFF. Here the CDR3 DNA reads TGCAGCGTTGGCCAGGGACACACTGAAGCTTTCTTT. The rearrangement links TRBV29-1 to TRBJ1-1, with D possibly matching TRBD1 (5 bases). CDR3 size: 12 residues. Germline V gives CDR1 SQVTM, CDR2 ANQGSEA. V was clipped by 4 bases and J by 3 bases, with 9 bases between them.

The gene calls are TRBV28 and TRBJ1-6, with 8 nucleotides matching TRBD1. V was clipped by 3 bases and J by 0 bases; unmatched bases: 7. The CDR3 runs 18 residues. Germline V gene data show CDR1 as MDHEN and CDR2 as SYDVKM. The CDR3 DNA is TGTGCCAGCAGTTTCAGCGACAGGGGAAGCTCCTATAATTCACCCCTCCACTTT. It is translated as CASSFSDRGSSYNSPLHF.

The genes are TRBV4-3 and TRBJ1-1; D not certain. CDR1 LGHNA and CDR2 YSLEER come from the germline V gene. This CDR3 region has 13 residues. V was cut by 4 bases and J by 3 bases, with 9 bases left in between. The CDR3 bases are TGCGCCAGCAGCCCGACCGTTTACACTGAAGCTTTCTTT. Amino acids: CASSPTVYTEAFF.

This clone appeared a single time. This chain connects TRBV7-9 to TRBJ1-1; D call uncertain. The CDR3 loop spans 12 amino acids. Trimming stripped 4 bases from V and 8 bases from J, with 11 bases between. Looked up from germline, CDR1 is SEHNR and CDR2 is FQNEAQ (reference sequence). CDR3 amino acids: CASSSGPREAFF. CDR3 DNA sequence: TGTGCCAGCAGCTCCGGACCACGAGAAGCTTTCTTT.

This chain joins TRBV2 and TRBJ2-3; D is possibly TRBD2 (6 bases). From germline, CDR1 is SNHLY and CDR2 FYNNEI. With 7 bases removed from V and 6 bases from J, the gap between germline ends came to 23 bases. The CDR3 runs 16 residues. The CDR3 reads CASTLARDSLPDTQYF. The CDR3 DNA reads TGTGCCAGCACCTTAGCCAGGGACTCCCTCCCCGATACGCAGTATTTT.

This clone was seen just once. The genes are TRBV6-5 and TRBJ2-2; 7 bases agree with TRBD1. CDR3 size: 16 residues. Germline V gene sequence: CDR1 MNHEY, CDR2 SVGAGI. With 2 bases clipped from V and 0 bases from J, the junction kept 3 bases outside the gene matches. The CDR3: CASSYRTGANTGELFF. The DNA for the CDR3 is TGTGCCAGCAGTTACCGGACAGGCGCGAACACCGGGGAGCTGTTTTTT.

This clone has only a few counts. This chain uses TRBV6-2 or TRBV6-3 with TRBJ1-1; a possible D gene is TRBD1 (6 bases). Germline lookup yields CDR1 MNHEY and CDR2 SVGEGT. The CDR3 is 13 residues long. Trimming removed 0 bases from V and 11 bases from J, with 13 bases in between. CDR3 coding DNA: TGTGCCAGCAGTTACTCTTCAGCAGGGGTTGCTTTCTTT. Encoded protein: CASSYSSAGVAFF.

This clone was observed a single time. The chain joins TRBV16 to TRBJ1-1; 8 positions agree with TRBD1. V shed 3 bases, J shed 4 bases, and the junction held 4 bases outside the gene matches. The CDR3 spans 14 residues. CDR1 and CDR2 (germline): KGHSY, FQNENV. The CDR3 nucleotides are TGTGCCAGCAGCCACACGACAGGGGTCACTGAAGCTTTCTTT. Encoded protein: CASSHTTGVTEAFF.

The chain carries TRBV10-2 and TRBJ2-1; 7 bases line up with TRBD2. Trimming removed 3 bases from V and 5 bases from J; junction bases left unmatched: 10. The CDR3 is 16 amino acids. Looked up from germline, CDR1 is WSHSY and CDR2 is SAAADI. CDR3 sequence reads: CASSDPGGSGHNEQFF. Here the CDR3 DNA reads TGCGCCAGCAGTGACCCGGGAGGTTCCGGGCACAATGAGCAGTTCTTC.

This rearrangement joins TRBV5-4 to TRBJ1-1; 9 nucleotides align to TRBD1. With 4 bases clipped from V and 7 bases from J, the junction kept 2 bases outside the gene matches. Germline V CDR1 and CDR2: SGHNT, YYREEE (reference sequence). CDR3 size: 12 residues. Here the CDR3 DNA reads TGTGCCAGCAGCACGGACAGGGGTGAAGCTTTCTTT. Translated, it gives CASSTDRGEAFF.

The chain uses TRBV27 and TRBJ1-1; 8 bases align to TRBD1. Trimming at V came to 6 bases and at J to 5 bases, leaving 5 bases not matched to a gene. Germline CDR1 MNHEY, CDR2 SMNVEV (reference sequence). This CDR3 has 13 residues. CDR3 region: CASSETGETEAFF. CDR3 bases: TGTGCCAGCAGCGAGACAGGGGAGACTGAAGCTTTCTTT.